This T cell receptor (beta chain) was sequenced for a study of shared clonotypes between healthy human individuals. Study findings and constraints: Relative to memory subsets, naive subsets generally showed larger estimated richness. With a few donors compared, 4% to 5% of naive CD4 clonotypes were shared. What rarefaction showed was incomplete sorted-subset sequencing despite large depth.

With regard to this clone: The antigen remains undetermined. This sample also contains other DNA sequences that code for the same CDR3.

TCRdb's copy holds only in-frame clones and misses some; the assay was immunoSEQ multiplex PCR. The sample holds about 1 million clones, approximately 70% seen once. CDR1 is SGHRS, CDR2 YFSETQ, per germline. The trim removed 4 bases at V and 4 bases at J, leaving 3 bases unmatched. CDR3 length: 15 residues. This chain connects TRBV5-1 to TRBJ2-1; 12 bases line up with TRBD2. This clonotype was obtained from a man between 18 and 29 years old in good health. Source material: memory CD4+ T cells sorted from blood. Sample subset: CD45RA-negative fraction. The CDR3 bases are TGCGCCAGCAGCAGACTAGCGGGGGTTTACAATGAGCAGTTCTTC. It is translated as CASSRLAGVYNEQFF. The variable domain in full, completed from reference TRBV5-1 and TRBJ2-1, reads KAGVTQTPRYLIKTRGQQVTLSCSPISGHRSVSWYQQTPGQGLQFLFEYFSETQRNKGNFPGRFSGRQFSNSRSEMNVSTLELGDSALYLCASSRLAGVYNEQFFGPGTRLTVL.